Listed here are 29 T cell receptor beta chains from one sample, sequenced in a study of technical replicates of blood from a handful of donors (dated by TCRdb to the late 2010s). Library generation was performed with the immunoSEQ multiplex PCR assay. TCRdb obtained this table from immuneACCESS and retained in-frame rearrangements with V and J assigned. These tables miss some clones; where compared with another copy, unresolved V genes account for less than half of the shortfall, and the remainder is unexplained. This sample has over 65,000 clones in its table, and around 94% of those were observed once. 0.2% to 0.3% of the sample is held by the ten biggest clonotypes. The sequencing input was T cells isolated from PBMCs. These TCRs come from a human donor in good health.

The CDR3 region is CASSLADGSSYEQYF. The CDR3 DNA is TGTGCCAGCAGCTTGGCGGACGGGAGCTCCTACGAGCAGTACTTC. V is TRBV5-4 and J is TRBJ2-7, with D possibly TRBD2 on 6 matching bases. Trimming took 0 bases from V and 0 from J, leaving 10 bases between them. Germline CDR1 reads SGHNT; CDR2 reads YYREEE (reference sequence). CDR3 length: 15 residues.

The CDR3 is CASSYRGMGTEAFF. As DNA, the CDR3 is TGTGCCAGCAGCTACAGGGGGATGGGTACTGAAGCTTTCTTT. V is TRBV5-4 and J is TRBJ1-1; TRBD1 agrees at 8 bases. This CDR3 spans 14 amino acids. The ends lost 3 bases at V and 5 bases at J; junction bases unmatched: 6. Germline V gives CDR1 SGHNT, CDR2 YYREEE (reference sequence).

The chain employs TRBV6-1 and TRBJ1-4, with D possibly matching TRBD1 (6 bases). The V end lost 2 bases, the J end lost 0 bases, and 22 bases lay between the germline ends. Germline CDR1 is MNHNS and CDR2 is SASEGT. The CDR3 is 20 residues long. The CDR3 loop is CASSEMTDSDFYSTNEKLFF. The CDR3 DNA sequence: TGTGCCAGCAGTGAAATGACGGACAGTGATTTTTATTCAACTAATGAAAAACTGTTTTTT.

The rearrangement uses TRBV28 and TRBJ2-1; D possibly corresponds to TRBD1 (6 bases). The CDR3 runs to 17 residues. V lost 2 bases and J lost 2, with 16 bases in between. Germline lookup yields CDR1 MDHEN and CDR2 SYDVKM. For the CDR3, the DNA is TGTGCCAGCAGTTTAAGGGTGAGCAGGGGACCCTACAATGAGCAGTTCTTC. Translated: CASSLRVSRGPYNEQFF. Based on the CDR3 plus reference TRBV28 and TRBJ2-1, the full variable domain is DVKVTQSSRYLVKRTGEKVFLECVQDMDHENMFWYRQDPGLGLRLIYFSYDVKMKEKGDIPEGYSVSREKKERFSLILESASTNQTSMYLCASSLRVSRGPYNEQFFGPGTRLTVL.

This rearrangement joins TRBV9 to TRBJ2-3; 7 nucleotides line up with TRBD1. Per the germline V gene, CDR1 is SGDLS and CDR2 is YYNGEE. J was trimmed by 1 base and V by 4 bases; bases with no gene match: 9. This CDR3 has 16 amino acids. The CDR3 DNA reads TGTGCCAGCAGCCCCCCTCGACAGGGAGGCACAGATACGCAGTATTTT. Encoded protein: CASSPPRQGGTDTQYF. The entire variable domain, with the rest obtained from reference TRBV9 and TRBJ2-3, is as follows: DSGVTQTPKHLITATGQRVTLRCSPRSGDLSVYWYQQSLDQGLQFLIQYYNGEERAKGNILERFSAQQFPDLHSELNLSSLELGDSALYFCASSPPRQGGTDTQYFGPGTRLTVL.

The rearrangement links TRBV30 to TRBJ1-5; maybe TRBD1 (6 bases). Per germline, CDR1 GTSNPN and CDR2 SVGIG (reference sequence). Between the trimmed V and J ends, which lost 5 bases and 0 bases, there was a span of 8 bases. This CDR3 is 13 amino acids long. The CDR3 here is CAWGQNSNQPQHF. CDR3 in DNA: TGTGCCTGGGGACAGAATAGCAATCAGCCCCAGCATTTT.

This clone has a single count. DNA for the CDR3: TGTGCCAGCAGCCCCGGACAGGGGGCTGGCAATGAGCAGTTCTTC. Encoded protein: CASSPGQGAGNEQFF. The V and J genes are TRBV13 and TRBJ2-1, with TRBD1 matching over 11 bases. J gave up 6 bases and V 5 bases, and 6 bases lay outside the gene matches. CDR3 length: 15 residues. Germline values: CDR1 PRHDT, CDR2 FYEKMQ (reference sequence).

The chain recombines TRBV2 with TRBJ2-7; 9 bases agree with TRBD1. Germline V gives CDR1 SNHLY, CDR2 FYNNEI. Trimming cost V 4 bases and J 3 bases; bases outside gene matches: 25. The length of the CDR3 is 21 residues. The CDR3 DNA sequence: TGTGCCAGCAGTGTCAGGGAGGTGTACTTACCTAACAGGGGGCTTGGCTACGAGCAGTACTTC. Translation gives CASSVREVYLPNRGLGYEQYF.

V and J are TRBV4-1 and TRBJ2-5, with 7 bases lining up with TRBD1. CDR1 MGHRA and CDR2 YSYEKL come from the germline V gene. After removal of 8 bases from V and 2 bases from J, the junction contained 11 bases not matched to a gene. The CDR3 runs to 15 residues. The CDR3 DNA is TGCGCCAGCCGACCCCCGGGACAGACACAAGAGACCCAGTACTTC. Amino acids: CASRPPGQTQETQYF.

The V and J genes are TRBV5-1 and TRBJ2-1, with 8 bases aligning to TRBD1. This CDR3 spans 15 amino acids. Germline-derived CDR1 and CDR2 are SGHRS and YFSETQ. J gave up 2 bases and V 4 bases, and 5 bases lay outside the gene matches. DNA for the CDR3: TGCGCCAGCAGCCCCGGACAGGGACCCTACAATGAGCAGTTCTTC. This translates into CASSPGQGPYNEQFF.

V and J are TRBV6-5 and TRBJ2-7, with TRBD1 matching 7 bases. V dropped 8 bases and J dropped 2; count of bases not matched to a gene: 9. This CDR3 comprises 14 residues. From germline, CDR1 is MNHEY and CDR2 SVGAGI. CDR3 bases: TGTGCCAGCCTTATCCGGGACAGCCCCTACGAGCAGTACTTC. Its protein product is CASLIRDSPYEQYF.

The J gene is TRBJ1-1, the V gene TRBV10-2, with a tentative D call TRBD1 (6 bases). The CDR3 covers 16 residues. Germline V gives CDR1 WSHSY, CDR2 SAAADI. Trimming pared 5 bases from V and 4 bases from J, leaving 20 bases between. The CDR3 is CASSYGAQSRGTEAFF. The CDR3 DNA reads TGCGCCAGCAGTTATGGGGCGCAATCCAGGGGCACTGAAGCTTTCTTT.

The chain couples TRBV29-1 to TRBJ2-5; D is possibly TRBD2 (5 bases). V lost 4 bases, J lost 2 bases, and 17 bases lay in between. In germline, CDR1 is SQVTM, CDR2 ANQGSEA. This CDR3 spans 15 amino acids. The CDR3 nucleotides are TGCAGCGTTGTAGGGTTCGTGGAGGAACAAGAGACCCAGTACTTC. This encodes CSVVGFVEEQETQYF.

The gene calls are TRBV5-1 and TRBJ1-1, with 8 nucleotides matching TRBD1. Per germline, CDR1 SGHRS and CDR2 YFSETQ. Unmatched junction bases numbered 5, after V lost 3 bases and J lost 4 bases. This CDR3 comprises 14 residues. In DNA, the CDR3 is TGCGCCAGCAGCTCACAACAGGGGGGCACTGAAGCTTTCTTT. Its protein product is CASSSQQGGTEAFF.

The rearrangement links TRBV23-1 to TRBJ1-5; 8 positions agree with TRBD1. TRBV23-1 is reported as an ORF; its role is uncertain. The CDR3 loop spans 17 amino acids. With V trimmed by 1 base and J by 6 bases, 11 bases remained unmatched. CDR3 residues: CASSQCLSDRDGQPQHF. In DNA form, the CDR3 reads TGCGCCAGCAGTCAATGCCTTTCGGACAGGGATGGTCAGCCCCAGCATTTT.

The chain couples TRBV6-5 to TRBJ1-3; D possibly corresponds to TRBD1 (6 bases). The CDR3 consists of 15 residues. V lost 6 bases to trimming and J lost 0 bases, with 12 bases between them. CDR1 is MNHEY and CDR2 is SVGAGI in the germline V gene. The CDR3 sequence is CASRLGGGSGNTIYF. The CDR3 DNA reads TGTGCCAGCAGGCTAGGGGGGGGCTCTGGAAACACCATATATTTT.

This chain links TRBV19 with TRBJ2-3, with D perhaps TRBD2 (5 bases). The V end lost 8 bases, the J end lost 7 bases, and 13 bases lay between the germline ends. Germline V gives CDR1 LNHDA, CDR2 SQIVND (reference sequence). The CDR3 is 12 amino acids. CDR3 nucleotides: TGTGCCAGTCTAGAGGGTCCAAATACGCAGTATTTT. Amino acid sequence: CASLEGPNTQYF.

V is TRBV25-1 and J is TRBJ2-7, with D unclear. The V end lost 2 bases, the J end lost 9 bases, and 8 bases lay between the germline ends. The germline V gene has CDR1 MGHDK and CDR2 SYGVNS. CDR3 length: 11 residues. CDR3: CASSEDTRQYF. The DNA for the CDR3 is TGTGCCAGCAGTGAAGACACCCGGCAGTACTTC.

The DNA for the CDR3 is TGTGCCAGCAGTGAGTGGGCAGGGGGTACGCAGTATTTT. Translating it yields CASSEWAGGTQYF. The rearrangement links TRBV6-4 to TRBJ2-3; the match to TRBD1 covers 7 bases. Germline V CDR1 and CDR2: MRHNA, SNTAGT. The CDR3 contains 13 residues. Trimming took 3 bases from V and 8 from J; bases not matched to a gene: 5.

The chain is built from TRBV2 and TRBJ2-3; TRBD1 matches at 8 bases. This CDR3 region has 13 residues. Trimming took 6 bases from V and 6 from J; bases not matched to a gene: 5. Germline V gene sequence: CDR1 SNHLY, CDR2 FYNNEI. CDR3 sequence (DNA): TGTGCCAGCAGCGACAGGGACAGGGATACGCAGTATTTT. Encoded protein: CASSDRDRDTQYF.

V is TRBV5-1 and J is TRBJ2-1; 7 bases are shared with TRBD2. After removal of 2 bases from V and 6 bases from J, the junction contained 2 bases not matched to a gene. Per germline, CDR1 SGHRS and CDR2 YFSETQ. The CDR3 loop spans 13 amino acids. The CDR3 loop reads CASSFTSANEQFF. In DNA form, the CDR3 reads TGCGCCAGCAGCTTCACTAGCGCCAATGAGCAGTTCTTC.

The chain carries TRBV7-9 and TRBJ1-2; perhaps TRBD1 as D (6 bases). Trimming took 5 bases from V and 7 from J, leaving 20 bases between them. Germline CDR1 and CDR2: SEHNR and FQNEAQ (reference sequence). The CDR3 has 15 residues. CDR3: CASSALGHKNSGYTF. CDR3 coding DNA: TGTGCCAGCAGCGCGCTGGGACACAAGAATTCTGGCTACACCTTC.

This clone showed up just once. The J gene is TRBJ2-1, the V gene TRBV6-6, with TRBD2 matching 9 bases. Germline V CDR1 and CDR2: MNHNY, SVGAGI (reference sequence). Trimming took 2 bases from V and 6 from J; bases not matched to a gene: 2. The CDR3 is 14 residues long. This CDR3 reads CASSYSGGPNEQFF. DNA of the CDR3: TGTGCCAGCAGTTACAGCGGGGGGCCCAATGAGCAGTTCTTC.

V and J are TRBV4-1 and TRBJ1-2; 8 bases match TRBD1. CDR1 is MGHRA and CDR2 is YSYEKL in the germline V gene. This CDR3 spans 14 amino acids. J lost 5 bases, V lost 1 base, and 3 bases had no gene match. The DNA for the CDR3 is TGCGCCAGCAGCCAAGTCCGACAGGGGTATGGCTACACCTTC. This sequence encodes CASSQVRQGYGYTF.

The chain links TRBV7-8 to TRBJ1-4, with D perhaps TRBD1 (6 bases). Trimming pared 1 base from V and 0 bases from J, leaving 15 bases between. The CDR3 is made up of 18 amino acids. Germline loops: CDR1 SGHVS, CDR2 FQNEAQ. CDR3 amino acids: CASSLVIRQVATNEKLFF. The DNA for the CDR3 is TGTGCCAGCAGCTTAGTGATTCGACAGGTTGCAACTAATGAAAAACTGTTTTTT.

This clone has just a few counts. V is TRBV6-6 and J is TRBJ1-1; D call uncertain. The CDR3 is 16 amino acids. The germline V gene encodes CDR1 MNHNY and CDR2 SVGAGI (reference sequence). Deletions cut 5 bases from V and 1 base from J, with 17 bases between. The CDR3, as DNA: TGTGCCAGCAGTCCCGGTGGAAGGACTAGGAACACTGAAGCTTTCTTT. Translation gives CASSPGGRTRNTEAFF.

The V and J genes are TRBV14 and TRBJ2-2, with 13 bases that match TRBD2. V dropped 4 bases and J dropped 5; count of bases not matched to a gene: 25. Germline V gives CDR1 SGHDN, CDR2 FVKESK. The CDR3 is 23 residues long. The CDR3 nucleotides are TGTGCCAGCAGCCCCTGGGCGACTCCCGGAAAGTTACTAGCGGGAGGGGAAACCGGGGAGCTGTTTTTT. This sequence encodes CASSPWATPGKLLAGGETGELFF.

The genes are TRBV6-1 and TRBJ1-2; 11 bases line up with TRBD1. CDR3 size: 15 residues. The V gene end was trimmed by 7 bases and the J gene end by 3 bases; junction bases not matched to a gene: 7. Looked up from germline, CDR1 is MNHNS and CDR2 is SASEGT. As DNA, the CDR3 is TGTGCCAGCATTGGGACAGGGGGTTGGGACTATGGCTACACCTTC. Residues: CASIGTGGWDYGYTF.

The chain recombines TRBV5-4 with TRBJ2-1; D may be TRBD2 (6 bases). The CDR3 length is 13 residues. Trimming removed 3 bases at V and 7 bases at J, with 11 bases between. Germline CDR1 SGHNT, CDR2 YYREEE (reference sequence). CDR3 sequence reads: CASSSPGVNEQFF. For the CDR3, the DNA is TGTGCCAGCAGCTCTCCGGGGGTGAATGAGCAGTTCTTC. Full variable domain (rest looked up from reference TRBV5-4 and TRBJ2-1): ETGVTQSPTHLIKTRGQQVTLRCSSQSGHNTVSWYQQALGQGPQFIFQYYREEENGRGNFPPRFSGLQFPNYSSELNVNALELDDSALYLCASSSPGVNEQFFGPGTRLTVL.